This T cell receptor (beta chain) was documented in a study of T cell responses to AZD1222 COVID-19 vaccine. Looking at the study overall: Second doses at about 4 or about 12 weeks were pooled.

Study-level findings and limits: Unmutated variant regions reportedly attract nearly half of all spike-specific TCRs. Clonal diversity may have been underestimated in mostly white British donors. There were vaccine-associated CD4 TCRs across spike, dominant at 160-218 and 743-854.

Concerning this clone itself: Its antigen is as yet unknown.

Profiled with immunoSEQ multiplex PCR; TCRdb holds only in-frame clones, not every one. The table includes 75,000 to 100,000 clones, roughly 90% detected once. From germline, CDR1 is LNHDA and CDR2 SQIVND (reference sequence). The CDR3 is 13 residues long. Deletions cut 1 base from V and 4 bases from J, with 4 bases between. The genes are TRBV19 and TRBJ2-2; D gene unclear. The sequence was obtained from an adult in good health. The source material was peripheral blood, sampled on day 0 of AZD1222 vaccination. The CDR3 DNA reads TGTGCCAGTAGTATAGTGGCCACCGGGGAGCTGTTTTTT. Amino acids: CASSIVATGELFF.